This T cell receptor beta chain comes out of a study of T cells in Graves' hyperthyroidism and ophthalmopathy. The germline V gene has CDR1 PRHDT and CDR2 FYEKMQ (reference sequence). The CDR3 has 15 amino acids. Unmatched junction bases numbered 9, after V lost 3 bases and J lost 4 bases. Study-wide results and limits: Within blood appeared most thyroid clonotypes that had expanded above 0.001.

What was amplified from RNA transcripts were TCR beta CDR3 regions. HTBI primers drove first-round RT-PCR of the TCR CDR3. One entry per CDR3 protein results from TCRdb running MiXCR on the multiplex PCR reads. The sample lists some 530,000 distinct CDR3 sequences; about 22% were seen once. As regards this clonotype: Its antigen is currently unknown.

V gene TRBV13 combines with J gene TRBJ2-7; TRBD2 matches 7 bases. Material: blood. The origin of this receptor is a woman between 65 and 79 years old with Graves' ophthalmopathy. Here the CDR3 reads CASSLREFDIYEQYF. CDR3 nucleotides: TGTGCCAGCAGCTTGCGGGAGTTCGATATTTACGAGCAGTACTTC.